Listed below are T cell receptor beta chains from one sample, sequenced in a study of shared clonotypes between healthy human individuals. Clones were read by immunoSEQ multiplex PCR, and TCRdb kept only the in-frame ones, dropping some. Here the sample spans approximately 2.3 million clones, approximately 95% being singletons. Sequencing used naive CD4+ T cells from PBMCs. The receptors originated from a man younger than 35 in good health. Some clones in this sample may be carry-over from other donors' samples. Both conserved end residues are part of each CDR3. The order of the fields is V gene, J gene, clone size, CDR3 length, D gene, CDR3 DNA, CDR3 protein. The D gene is left open where the match is weak. Size is omitted from some rows. Given values are once, few, many or a class for expanded clones.

v_call: TRBV12-5; j_call: TRBJ2-1; clone_size: -; cdr3_length: 15; d_call: -; cdr3_nt: TGTGCTAGTGGTTTGGGGGGCCGAGGCTACAATGAGCAGTTCTTC; cdr3_aa: CASGLGGRGYNEQFF
v_call: TRBV5-1; j_call: TRBJ1-2; clone_size: -; cdr3_length: 14; d_call: -; cdr3_nt: TGCGCCAGCAGCTTGAGACAAGATAACTATGGCTACACCTTC; cdr3_aa: CASSLRQDNYGYTF
v_call: TRBV5-4; j_call: TRBJ2-7; clone_size: -; cdr3_length: 16; d_call: -; cdr3_nt: TGTGCCAGCAGCCCAGCGACAGGACAGACCTCCTACGAGCAGTACTTC; cdr3_aa: CASSPATGQTSYEQYF
v_call: TRBV28; j_call: TRBJ1-2; clone_size: -; cdr3_length: 14; d_call: -; cdr3_nt: TGTGCCAGCGGCATCGGGGGGGCCAACTATGGCTACACCTTC; cdr3_aa: CASGIGGANYGYTF
v_call: TRBV7-2; j_call: TRBJ2-3; clone_size: -; cdr3_length: 13; d_call: -; cdr3_nt: TGTGCCAGCAGCTTCAGGGGCTCAGATACGCAGTATTTT; cdr3_aa: CASSFRGSDTQYF
v_call: TRBV27; j_call: TRBJ2-7; clone_size: -; cdr3_length: 20; d_call: -; cdr3_nt: TGTGCCAGCAGTTTGCGTATAAAGACCATAGGGGGGACCGATCCCTACGAGCAGTACTTC; cdr3_aa: CASSLRIKTIGGTDPYEQYF
v_call: TRBV2; j_call: TRBJ2-5; clone_size: -; cdr3_length: 14; d_call: -; cdr3_nt: TGTGCCAGCAGTGTGTCGTATGAAGAAGAGACCCAGTACTTC; cdr3_aa: CASSVSYEEETQYF
v_call: TRBV7-8; j_call: TRBJ1-4; clone_size: -; cdr3_length: 16; d_call: -; cdr3_nt: TGTGCCAGCAGCTTTTCGGGGCGCGGGGCTAATGAAAAACTGTTTTTT; cdr3_aa: CASSFSGRGANEKLFF
v_call: TRBV7-2; j_call: TRBJ2-7; clone_size: -; cdr3_length: 15; d_call: -; cdr3_nt: TGTGCCAGCAGCCCTGACACAGGTCTTATCGCCGAGCAGTACTTC; cdr3_aa: CASSPDTGLIAEQYF
v_call: TRBV18; j_call: TRBJ1-5; clone_size: -; cdr3_length: 13; d_call: -; cdr3_nt: TGTGCCAGCTCACCATCCCAAGGCCAGCCCCAGCATTTT; cdr3_aa: CASSPSQGQPQHF
v_call: TRBV9; j_call: TRBJ2-5; clone_size: -; cdr3_length: 15; d_call: TRBD2; cdr3_nt: TGTGCCAGCACGGTGGCGGGAGGGATTCGGGAGACCCAGTACTTC; cdr3_aa: CASTVAGGIRETQYF
v_call: TRBV28; j_call: TRBJ2-7; clone_size: -; cdr3_length: 15; d_call: -; cdr3_nt: TGTGCCAGCAGTTCGCGACAGGTTGCGGGGTACGAGCAGTACTTC; cdr3_aa: CASSSRQVAGYEQYF
v_call: TRBV6-1; j_call: TRBJ1-2; clone_size: -; cdr3_length: 13; d_call: -; cdr3_nt: TGTGCCAGCAGTGAAGACGACAATTATGGCTACACCTTC; cdr3_aa: CASSEDDNYGYTF
v_call: TRBV15; j_call: TRBJ2-6; clone_size: once; cdr3_length: 16; d_call: -; cdr3_nt: TGTGCCACCAGCAGAGATCTCATAGGGGGGGCCAACGTCCTGACTTTC; cdr3_aa: CATSRDLIGGANVLTF
v_call: TRBV5-1; j_call: TRBJ2-5; clone_size: few; cdr3_length: 17; d_call: TRBD2; cdr3_nt: TGCGCCAGCAGCTTGACTGGGGCTAGCGGGACACGAGAGACCCAGTACTTC; cdr3_aa: CASSLTGASGTRETQYF
v_call: TRBV28; j_call: TRBJ1-5; clone_size: -; cdr3_length: 17; d_call: -; cdr3_nt: TGTGCCAGCAAGTCAGCTATACGTGGGGGCGGGAGTCAGCCCCAGCATTTT; cdr3_aa: CASKSAIRGGGSQPQHF
v_call: TRBV7-9; j_call: TRBJ2-1; clone_size: -; cdr3_length: 15; d_call: -; cdr3_nt: TGTGCCAGCAGCTCAAGGGGACTCCCAGACGATGAGCAGTTCTTC; cdr3_aa: CASSSRGLPDDEQFF
v_call: TRBV28; j_call: TRBJ2-6; clone_size: -; cdr3_length: 15; d_call: -; cdr3_nt: TGTGCCGGGGGGGGCGTACACTCTGGGGCCAACGTCCTGACTTTC; cdr3_aa: CAGGGVHSGANVLTF